What follows are 13 T cell receptor beta chains derived from one specimen sequenced in a study of CD8+ T cells in alopecia areata. It was cDNA, reverse transcribed from extracted RNA, that served as the sequencing template. Using immunoSEQ multiplex PCR, the repertoire was profiled, and TCRdb retains in-frame clones only, with some absent. The sample includes roughly 150,000 clones, about 87% of them seen just once. This specimen consisted of CD8+ T cells sorted from blood, obtained at week 0. Source of these receptors: a human donor with alopecia areata.

This chain links TRBV4-2 with TRBJ1-2; TRBD1 matches 9 bases. Germline-derived CDR1 and CDR2 are LGHNA and YNFKEQ. The CDR3 spans 18 residues. Trimming removed 0 bases from V and 3 bases from J; junction bases left unmatched: 11. DNA for the CDR3: TGTGCCAGCAGCCAAGAGATCCTCCGGGACAGGGAGGACTATGGCTACACCTTC. Amino acid sequence: CASSQEILRDREDYGYTF.

V gene TRBV9 combines with J gene TRBJ1-1, with D tentatively TRBD1 (6 bases). Germline loops: CDR1 SGDLS, CDR2 YYNGEE. The V gene lost 4 bases and the J gene lost 3 bases, with 16 bases spanning the gap. CDR3 length: 15 residues. CDR3 bases: TGTGCCAGCAGCCCGGCGGGGGACACCTACACTGAAGCTTTCTTT. Translating it yields CASSPAGDTYTEAFF.

The chain joins TRBV5-4 to TRBJ2-1, with D hard to call. CDR1 is SGHNT, CDR2 YYREEE, per germline (reference sequence). V dropped 9 bases and J dropped 8 bases, with 21 bases sitting between them. This CDR3 contains 14 residues. The CDR3 sequence: CATAPHWGCDEQFF. The CDR3 DNA reads TGTGCCACCGCTCCGCATTGGGGTTGCGATGAGCAGTTCTTC. The whole variable domain, filled in from reference TRBV5-4 and TRBJ2-1, reads ETGVTQSPTHLIKTRGQQVTLRCSSQSGHNTVSWYQQALGQGPQFIFQYYREEENGRGNFPPRFSGLQFPNYSSELNVNALELDDSALYLCATAPHWGCDEQFFGPGTRLTVL.

Concerning this clone itself: Other DNA sequences in this specimen translate into the identical CDR3. The chain joins TRBV5-1 to TRBJ2-7, with unresolved D. Germline V gives CDR1 SGHRS, CDR2 YFSETQ. Trimming took off 0 bases at V and 0 bases at J, with 7 bases between the two ends. This CDR3 comprises 14 residues. In DNA, the CDR3 is TGCGCCAGCAGCTTGGGTTCAAGCTCCTACGAGCAGTACTTC. This codes for CASSLGSSSYEQYF.

The chain is built from TRBV10-2 and TRBJ1-6; weak D call: TRBD1 (5 bases). V lost 7 bases, J lost 10 bases, and 26 bases lay in between. CDR1 and CDR2 (germline): WSHSY, SAAADI. The CDR3 runs 17 residues. The CDR3 here is CASIAPPGDGLVSPLHF. As DNA, the CDR3 is TGCGCCAGCATCGCCCCGCCCGGGGACGGGCTCGTCTCACCCCTCCACTTT.

The chain employs TRBV9 and TRBJ1-2; D possibly corresponds to TRBD1 (6 bases). With 3 bases removed from V and 3 bases from J, the gap between germline ends came to 15 bases. CDR3 length: 15 residues. Germline assignment: CDR1 SGDLS and CDR2 YYNGEE. This chain's CDR3 is CASSAPNRVDYGYTF. The CDR3 DNA follows: TGTGCCAGCAGCGCACCCAACAGGGTCGACTATGGCTACACCTTC.

The chain joins TRBV5-6 to TRBJ2-1; TRBD2 might be the D (6 bases). Germline CDR1 reads SGHDT; CDR2 reads YYEEEE. V lost 0 bases and J 5 bases, leaving 9 bases between the germline ends. This CDR3 contains 14 residues. The CDR3 DNA reads TGTGCCAGCAGCTTGGTTACGGGGGACAATGAGCAGTTCTTC. Translation gives CASSLVTGDNEQFF. Complete variable domain (other parts from reference TRBV5-6 and TRBJ2-1): DAGVTQSPTHLIKTRGQQVTLRCSPKSGHDTVSWYQQALGQGPQFIFQYYEEEERQRGNFPDRFSGHQFPNYSSELNVNALLLGDSALYLCASSLVTGDNEQFFGPGTRLTVL.

In its sample, this clone was seen once. Other DNA sequences in this specimen translate into the identical CDR3. The J gene is TRBJ2-2, the V gene TRBV5-4; no clear D. V was trimmed by 0 bases and J by 5 bases, leaving 2 bases between them. The CDR3 sequence is 12 residues long. Germline assignment: CDR1 SGHNT and CDR2 YYREEE (reference sequence). In DNA form, the CDR3 reads TGTGCCAGCAGCTTGGCGACCGGGGAGCTGTTTTTT. Protein product: CASSLATGELFF.

The chain recombines TRBV9 with TRBJ2-1; 10 bases align to TRBD1. The CDR3 loop spans 15 amino acids. Germline V lookup: CDR1 SGDLS, CDR2 YYNGEE. The ends lost 3 bases at V and 4 bases at J; junction bases unmatched: 4. DNA of the CDR3: TGTGCCAGCAGCGCCGGGACAGGGGAATACAATGAGCAGTTCTTC. Translating gives CASSAGTGEYNEQFF.

Here the CDR3 reads CASSGYGYTF. The CDR3 DNA sequence: TGTGCCAGCAGTGGGTATGGCTACACCTTC. The V call is TRBV2, the J call TRBJ1-2; D is uncertain. The germline V gene has CDR1 SNHLY and CDR2 FYNNEI. The CDR3 runs to 10 residues. Deletions cut 4 bases from V and 5 bases from J, with 2 bases between.

The CDR3 sequence: CASSTRQGYSNQPQHF. The CDR3 DNA sequence: TGTGCCAGCAGCACAAGACAGGGCTATAGCAATCAGCCCCAGCATTTT. This sequence joins TRBV11-2 and TRBJ1-5, with 7 bases aligning to TRBD1. After removal of 5 bases from V and 0 bases from J, the junction contained 7 bases not matched to a gene. The germline V gene encodes CDR1 SGHAT and CDR2 FQNNGV. The length of the CDR3 is 16 residues. Full variable domain (remainder filled in from reference TRBV11-2 and TRBJ1-5): EAGVAQSPRYKIIEKRQSVAFWCNPISGHATLYWYQQILGQGPKLLIQFQNNGVVDDSQLPKDRFSAERLKGVDSTLKIQPAKLEDSAVYLCASSTRQGYSNQPQHFGDGTRLSIL.

V is TRBV9 and J is TRBJ2-7; D ambiguous. Germline CDR1 SGDLS, CDR2 YYNGEE. This CDR3 contains 14 residues. The V end was cut by 0 bases, the J end by 2 bases, with 9 bases between. CDR3 sequence reads: CASSVGQVAYEQYF. CDR3 coding DNA: TGTGCCAGCAGCGTAGGGCAGGTAGCCTACGAGCAGTACTTC.

This chain connects TRBV19 to TRBJ1-4; 10 positions match TRBD1. Germline CDR1 reads LNHDA; CDR2 reads SQIVND (reference sequence). Germline trimming cut 4 bases from V and 5 bases from J; bases unmatched to any gene: 4. The CDR3 consists of 15 residues. CDR3 amino acids: CASSTDRGPNEKLFF. The CDR3 DNA reads as TGTGCCAGTAGTACCGACAGGGGGCCAAATGAAAAACTGTTTTTT.